These 6 T cell receptor beta chains share one sample of origin, sequenced in a study of OX40 agonist ivuxolimab in advanced cancers. The library was built by means of the immunoSEQ multiplex PCR assay. This immuneACCESS table, as held by TCRdb, lists in-frame sequences with V and J called but not all clones. Of the missing ones, under half trace to an unresolved V gene in checked studies; the others have no known cause. For this sample there are approximately 69,000 clones; about 90% appear just once. The top ten hold roughly a tenth of the sample. This specimen consisted of CD4+ or CD8+ T cells sorted from blood, obtained in a trial of the OX40 agonist ivuxolimab. The receptor source for this set is an adult with an advanced solid tumor such as melanoma, head and neck, liver or kidney cancer.

The rearrangement links TRBV4-2 to TRBJ1-2, with D possibly being TRBD1 (5 bases). Trimming took off 4 bases at V and 6 bases at J, with 15 bases between the two ends. CDR1 and CDR2 from the germline V gene are LGHNA and YNFKEQ. This CDR3 is 14 amino acids long. CDR3 DNA: TGTGCCAGCAGCCCGGCCGGGACGATCAATGGCTACACCTTC. Encoded protein: CASSPAGTINGYTF.

The chain has TRBV6-1 and TRBJ1-1, with TRBD1 identical over 8 bases. Germline CDR1 MNHNS, CDR2 SASEGT. V lost 6 bases to trimming and J lost 6 bases; unmatched junction nucleotides: 9. The CDR3 has 14 residues. This CDR3 reads CASRLTGGVAEAFF. As DNA, the CDR3 is TGTGCCAGCAGGCTTACAGGGGGGGTGGCTGAAGCTTTCTTT.

The rearrangement links TRBV5-4 to TRBJ2-7; the D call may be TRBD1 or TRBD2 (5 bases each). This CDR3 is built from 16 residues. Trimming took 3 bases from V and 5 from J, leaving 21 bases between them. The germline CDR1 and CDR2 sequences are SGHNT and YYREEE (reference sequence). In DNA, the CDR3 is TGTGCCAGCAGCTCCCCTGGTATAGGGACGACGAACGAGCAGTACTTC. Translated: CASSSPGIGTTNEQYF.

This clone was seen a few times. V is TRBV28 and J is TRBJ2-6; no reliable D call. This CDR3 region has 15 residues. V was pared by 2 bases and J by 3 bases, with 8 bases between. From germline, CDR1 is MDHEN and CDR2 SYDVKM. CDR3 nucleotides: TGTGCCAGCAGTTTAAGGGTGAATGGGGCCAACGTCCTGACTTTC. Translating gives CASSLRVNGANVLTF.

The rearrangement links TRBV9 to TRBJ2-5; 8 nucleotides agree with TRBD2. In germline, CDR1 is SGDLS, CDR2 YYNGEE. The CDR3 spans 15 residues. The V gene end was trimmed by 0 bases and the J gene end by 5 bases; junction bases not matched to a gene: 6. CDR3 in DNA: TGTGCCAGCAGCGTAGTGACGGGAGGGCCGGAGACCCAGTACTTC. Its protein is CASSVVTGGPETQYF.

V and J are TRBV28 and TRBJ2-4; D remains unclear. The CDR3 runs to 11 residues. The V end lost 5 bases, the J end lost 5 bases, and 4 bases lay between the germline ends. The germline V gene encodes CDR1 MDHEN and CDR2 SYDVKM. The CDR3 sequence is CASSLENIQYF. CDR3 nucleotides: TGTGCCAGCAGTCTTGAAAACATTCAGTACTTC.